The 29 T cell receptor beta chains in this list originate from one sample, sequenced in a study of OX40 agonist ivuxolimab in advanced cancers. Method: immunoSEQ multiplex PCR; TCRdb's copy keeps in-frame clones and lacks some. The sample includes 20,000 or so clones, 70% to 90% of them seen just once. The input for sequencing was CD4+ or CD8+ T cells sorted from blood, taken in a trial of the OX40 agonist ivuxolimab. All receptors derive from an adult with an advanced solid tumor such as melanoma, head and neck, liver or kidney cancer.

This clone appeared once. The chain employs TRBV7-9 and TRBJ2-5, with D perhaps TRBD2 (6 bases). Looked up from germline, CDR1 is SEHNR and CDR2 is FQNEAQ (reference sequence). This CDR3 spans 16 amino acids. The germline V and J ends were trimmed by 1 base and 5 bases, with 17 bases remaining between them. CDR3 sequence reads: CASSLERGDLRETQYF. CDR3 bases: TGTGCCAGCAGCTTAGAGCGCGGGGACCTCCGGGAGACCCAGTACTTC.

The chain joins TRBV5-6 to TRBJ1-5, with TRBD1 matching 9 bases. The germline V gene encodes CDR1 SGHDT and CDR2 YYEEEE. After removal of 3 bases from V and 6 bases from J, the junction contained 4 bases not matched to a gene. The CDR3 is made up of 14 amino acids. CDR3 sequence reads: CASSSRTGVQPQHF. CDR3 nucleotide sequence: TGTGCCAGCAGCTCCCGGACAGGGGTTCAGCCCCAGCATTTT.

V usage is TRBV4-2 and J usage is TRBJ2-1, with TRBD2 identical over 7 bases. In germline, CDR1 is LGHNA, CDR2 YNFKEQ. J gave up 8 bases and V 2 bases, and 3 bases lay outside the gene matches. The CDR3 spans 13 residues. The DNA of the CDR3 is TGTGCCAGCAGCCAAAGTGGGGGGGATGAGCAGTTCTTC. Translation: CASSQSGGDEQFF.

This CDR3 reads CARSYVLAGAVYEQYF. CDR3 in DNA: TGTGCCAGAAGCTATGTACTAGCGGGGGCCGTCTACGAGCAGTACTTC. This chain uses TRBV5-3 with TRBJ2-7; 11 bases map to TRBD2. TRBV5-3 is known as an ORF, though its function is uncertain. The CDR3 runs to 16 residues. The junction had 8 bases not matched to a gene; V was cut back by 3 bases and J by 3 bases.

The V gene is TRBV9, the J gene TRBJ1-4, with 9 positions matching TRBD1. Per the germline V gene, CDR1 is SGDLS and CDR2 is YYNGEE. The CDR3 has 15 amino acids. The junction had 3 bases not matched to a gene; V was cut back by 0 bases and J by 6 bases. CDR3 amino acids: CASSVADRGDEKLFF. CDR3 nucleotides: TGTGCCAGCAGCGTAGCGGACAGGGGTGATGAAAAACTGTTTTTT. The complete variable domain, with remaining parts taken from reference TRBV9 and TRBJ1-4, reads DSGVTQTPKHLITATGQRVTLRCSPRSGDLSVYWYQQSLDQGLQFLIQYYNGEERAKGNILERFSAQQFPDLHSELNLSSLELGDSALYFCASSVADRGDEKLFFGSGTQLSVL.

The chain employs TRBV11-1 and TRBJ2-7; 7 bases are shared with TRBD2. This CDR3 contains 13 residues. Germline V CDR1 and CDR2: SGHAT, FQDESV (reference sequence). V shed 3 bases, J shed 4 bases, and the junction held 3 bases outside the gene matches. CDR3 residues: CASSFAGVYEQYF. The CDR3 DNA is TGTGCCAGCAGCTTTGCGGGGGTGTACGAGCAGTACTTC.

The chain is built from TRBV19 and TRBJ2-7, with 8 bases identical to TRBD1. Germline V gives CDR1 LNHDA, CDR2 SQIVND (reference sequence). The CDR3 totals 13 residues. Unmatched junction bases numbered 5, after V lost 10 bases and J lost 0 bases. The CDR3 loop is CATRTGNSYEQYF. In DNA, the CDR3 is TGTGCCACAAGGACAGGGAACTCCTACGAGCAGTACTTC.

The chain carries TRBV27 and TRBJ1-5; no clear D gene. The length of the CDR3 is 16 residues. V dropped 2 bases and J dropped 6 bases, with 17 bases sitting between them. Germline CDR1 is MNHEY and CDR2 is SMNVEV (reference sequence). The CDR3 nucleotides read TGTGCCAGCAGTTTAAGGGCCCAGGTCATCGGTCAGCCCCAGCATTTT. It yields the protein CASSLRAQVIGQPQHF.

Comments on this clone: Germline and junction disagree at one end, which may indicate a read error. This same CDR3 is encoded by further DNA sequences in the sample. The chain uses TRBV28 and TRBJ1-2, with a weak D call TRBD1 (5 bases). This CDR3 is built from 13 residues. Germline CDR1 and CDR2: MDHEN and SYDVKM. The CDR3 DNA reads TGTGCCAGCAATCCCGGGACTTCCCATGGCTACACTTTC. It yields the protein CASNPGTSHGYTF.

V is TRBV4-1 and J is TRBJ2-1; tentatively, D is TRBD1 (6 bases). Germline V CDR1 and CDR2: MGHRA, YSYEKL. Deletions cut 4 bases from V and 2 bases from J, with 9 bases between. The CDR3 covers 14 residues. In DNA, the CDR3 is TGCGCCAGCAGCCCCTGGGACACCTACAATGAGCAGTTCTTC. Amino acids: CASSPWDTYNEQFF.

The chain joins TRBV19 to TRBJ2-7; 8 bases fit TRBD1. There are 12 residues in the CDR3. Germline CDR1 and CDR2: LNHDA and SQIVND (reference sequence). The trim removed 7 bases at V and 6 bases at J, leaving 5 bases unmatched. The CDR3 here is CASKGTGSEQYF. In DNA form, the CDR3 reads TGTGCCAGTAAAGGGACAGGAAGCGAGCAGTACTTC.

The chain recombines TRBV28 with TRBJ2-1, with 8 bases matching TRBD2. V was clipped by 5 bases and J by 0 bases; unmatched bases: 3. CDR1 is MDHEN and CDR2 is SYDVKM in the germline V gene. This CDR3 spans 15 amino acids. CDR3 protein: CASSQSGSSYNEQFF. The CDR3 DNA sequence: TGTGCCAGCAGTCAGAGCGGGAGCTCCTACAATGAGCAGTTCTTC.

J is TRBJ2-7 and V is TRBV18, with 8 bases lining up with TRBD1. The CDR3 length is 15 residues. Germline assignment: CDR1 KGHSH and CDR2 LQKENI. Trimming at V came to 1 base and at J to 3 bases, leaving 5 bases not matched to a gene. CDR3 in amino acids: CASSPRTGGNYEQYF. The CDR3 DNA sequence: TGTGCCAGCTCACCACGAACAGGGGGGAACTACGAGCAGTACTTC.

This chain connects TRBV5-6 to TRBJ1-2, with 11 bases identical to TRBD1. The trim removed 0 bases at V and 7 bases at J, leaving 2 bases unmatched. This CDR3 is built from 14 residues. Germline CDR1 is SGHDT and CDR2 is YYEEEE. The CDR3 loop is CASSLVGTGGGYTF. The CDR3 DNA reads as TGTGCCAGCAGCTTGGTTGGGACAGGGGGTGGCTACACCTTC.

The CDR3 DNA sequence: TGTGCCAGCAGCTTGAGGGGGAACACTGAAGCTTTCTTT. Amino acids: CASSLRGNTEAFF. The J gene is TRBJ1-1, the V gene TRBV5-8, with D possibly TRBD1 on 5 matching bases. CDR1 SGHTS and CDR2 YDEGEE come from the germline V gene. The CDR3 contains 13 residues. Trimming took 1 base from V and 1 from J, leaving 5 bases between them.

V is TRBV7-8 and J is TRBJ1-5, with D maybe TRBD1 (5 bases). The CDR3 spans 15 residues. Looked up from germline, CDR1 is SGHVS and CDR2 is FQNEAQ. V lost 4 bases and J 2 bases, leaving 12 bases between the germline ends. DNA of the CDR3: TGTGCCAGCAGCTACATCGGGGGGGGCAATCAGCCCCAGCATTTT. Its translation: CASSYIGGGNQPQHF.

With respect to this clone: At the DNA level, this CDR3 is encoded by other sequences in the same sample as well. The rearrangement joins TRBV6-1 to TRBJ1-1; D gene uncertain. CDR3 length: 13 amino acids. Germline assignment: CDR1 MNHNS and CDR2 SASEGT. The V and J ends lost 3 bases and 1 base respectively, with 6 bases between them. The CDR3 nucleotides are TGTGCCAGCAGTGAGACGGGGAACACTGAAGCTTTCTTT. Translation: CASSETGNTEAFF.

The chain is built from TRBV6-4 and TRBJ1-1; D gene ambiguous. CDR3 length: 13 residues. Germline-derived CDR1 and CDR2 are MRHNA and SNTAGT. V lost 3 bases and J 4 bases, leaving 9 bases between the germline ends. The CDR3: CASSEVGGTEAFF. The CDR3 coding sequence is TGTGCCAGCAGTGAGGTTGGAGGCACTGAAGCTTTCTTT.

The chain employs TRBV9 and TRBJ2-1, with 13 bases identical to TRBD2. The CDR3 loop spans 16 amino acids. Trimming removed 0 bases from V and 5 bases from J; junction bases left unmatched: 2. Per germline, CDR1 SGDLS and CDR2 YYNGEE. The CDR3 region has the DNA TGTGCCAGCAGCGTAGCTGGACTAGCGGGGGACAATGAGCAGTTCTTC. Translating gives CASSVAGLAGDNEQFF.

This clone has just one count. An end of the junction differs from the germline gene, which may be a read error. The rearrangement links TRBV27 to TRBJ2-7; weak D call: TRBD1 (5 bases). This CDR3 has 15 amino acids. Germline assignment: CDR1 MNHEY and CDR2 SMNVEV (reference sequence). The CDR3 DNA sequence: TGTGCCAGCAGCTTATTACTGGGGCGCTCCTACGAGCAGTACTTC. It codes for CASSLLLGRSYEQYF.

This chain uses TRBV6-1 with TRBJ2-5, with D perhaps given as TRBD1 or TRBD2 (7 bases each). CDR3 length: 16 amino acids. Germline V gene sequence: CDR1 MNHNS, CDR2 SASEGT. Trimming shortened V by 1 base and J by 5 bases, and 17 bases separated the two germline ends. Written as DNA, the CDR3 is TGTGCCAGCAGTGAAGGGGAGACAGGGCGGGGGGAGACCCAGTACTTC. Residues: CASSEGETGRGETQYF.

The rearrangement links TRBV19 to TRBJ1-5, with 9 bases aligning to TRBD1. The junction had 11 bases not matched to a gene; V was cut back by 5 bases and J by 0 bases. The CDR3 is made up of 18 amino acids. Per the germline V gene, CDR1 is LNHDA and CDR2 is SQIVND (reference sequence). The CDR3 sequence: CASSVRDRELISNQPQHF. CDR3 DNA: TGTGCCAGTAGTGTCCGGGACAGGGAATTAATTAGCAATCAGCCCCAGCATTTT. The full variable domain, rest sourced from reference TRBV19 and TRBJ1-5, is DGGITQSPKYLFRKEGQNVTLSCEQNLNHDAMYWYRQDPGQGLRLIYYSQIVNDFQKGDIAEGYSVSREKKESFPLTVTSAQKNPTAFYLCASSVRDRELISNQPQHFGDGTRLSIL.

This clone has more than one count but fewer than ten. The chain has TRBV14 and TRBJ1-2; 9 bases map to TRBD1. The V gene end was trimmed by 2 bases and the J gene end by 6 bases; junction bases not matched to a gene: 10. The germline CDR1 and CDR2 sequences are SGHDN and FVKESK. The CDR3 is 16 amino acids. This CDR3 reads CASSQWVTGTGNGYTF. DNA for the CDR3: TGTGCCAGCAGCCAATGGGTGACCGGGACAGGGAATGGCTACACCTTC.

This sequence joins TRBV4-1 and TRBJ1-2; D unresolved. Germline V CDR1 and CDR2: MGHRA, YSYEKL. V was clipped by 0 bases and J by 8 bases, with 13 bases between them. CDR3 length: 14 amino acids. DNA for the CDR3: TGCGCCAGCAGCCAAGATCTGACGGCCTGGGGCTACACCTTC. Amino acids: CASSQDLTAWGYTF.

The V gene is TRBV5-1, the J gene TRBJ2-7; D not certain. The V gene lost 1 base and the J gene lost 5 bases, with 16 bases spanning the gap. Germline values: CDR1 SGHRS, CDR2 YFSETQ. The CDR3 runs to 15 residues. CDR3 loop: CASSLSGPAKDEQYF. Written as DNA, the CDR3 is TGCGCCAGCAGCTTGTCGGGCCCCGCTAAGGACGAGCAGTACTTC.

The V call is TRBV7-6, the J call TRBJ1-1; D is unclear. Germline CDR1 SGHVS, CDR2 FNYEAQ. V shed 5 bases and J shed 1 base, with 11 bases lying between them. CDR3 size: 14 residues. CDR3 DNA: TGTGCCAGCAGCCGAAGGACGGAGAACACTGAAGCTTTCTTT. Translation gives CASSRRTENTEAFF.

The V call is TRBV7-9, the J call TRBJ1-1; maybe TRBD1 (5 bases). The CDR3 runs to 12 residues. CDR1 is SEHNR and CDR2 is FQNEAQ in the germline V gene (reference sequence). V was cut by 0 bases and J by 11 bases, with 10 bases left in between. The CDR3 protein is CASSLAGDGAFF. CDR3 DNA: TGTGCCAGCAGCTTAGCGGGGGACGGCGCTTTCTTT.

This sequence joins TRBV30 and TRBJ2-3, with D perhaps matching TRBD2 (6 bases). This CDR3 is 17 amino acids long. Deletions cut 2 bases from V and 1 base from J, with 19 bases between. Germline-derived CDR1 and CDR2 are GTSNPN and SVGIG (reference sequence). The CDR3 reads CAWSIAIWEARTDTQYF. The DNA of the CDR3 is TGTGCCTGGAGTATTGCAATCTGGGAGGCCCGCACAGATACGCAGTATTTT.

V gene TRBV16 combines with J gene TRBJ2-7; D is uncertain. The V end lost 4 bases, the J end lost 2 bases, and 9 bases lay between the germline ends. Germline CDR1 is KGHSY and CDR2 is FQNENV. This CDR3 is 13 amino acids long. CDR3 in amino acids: CASSPGGPYEQYF. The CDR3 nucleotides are TGTGCCAGCAGCCCAGGCGGTCCCTACGAGCAGTACTTC.